The clone carrying this TCR beta chain has a handful of counts. Using unique molecular identifiers, the investigators prepared the TCRbeta library. TCRdb fed the PCR reads into MiXCR, producing one record per CDR3 protein. Here the sample spans about 640,000 distinct CDR3 sequences, over 10% being singletons. The source of the sample is a study of T-cell reconstitution after alpha-beta-depleted transplantation in children. CDR1 SGHDN and CDR2 FVKESK come from the germline V gene. The CDR3 is 17 amino acids. Unmatched junction bases numbered 4, after V lost 0 bases and J lost 1 base. The sequence came from a male patient between 5 and 17 years old who had a stem cell transplant for acute myeloid leukemia, so the T cells may come from the graft donor. This chain links TRBV14 with TRBJ2-2; 8 nucleotides align to TRBD2. The sample in question was PBMCs, mostly from graft donor cells, obtained 360 days after TCRalphabeta/CD19-depleted stem cell transplant. CDR3 coding DNA: TGTGCCAGCAGCCAAGAGCTAGCGGGTGTGAACACCGGGGAGCTGTTTTTT. It yields the protein CASSQELAGVNTGELFF. The entire variable domain, with the rest obtained from reference TRBV14 and TRBJ2-2, is as follows: EAGVTQFPSHSVIEKGQTVTLRCDPISGHDNLYWYRRVMGKEIKFLLHFVKESKQDESGMPNNRFLAERTGGTYSTLKVQPAELEDSGVYFCASSQELAGVNTGELFFGEGSRLTVL.